This TCR beta chain originates from a study of early T cells in non-severe SARS-CoV-2 infection. There are many counts of this clonotype. This CDR3 is built from 15 residues. V was pared by 7 bases and J by 1 base, with 13 bases between. Germline V gives CDR1 LNHDA, CDR2 SQIVND (reference sequence). TCRdb ran MiXCR on the 5' RACE reads and lists one entry per CDR3 protein. Counted here are tens of thousands of distinct CDR3 sequences, 16% occurring once; the ten biggest clones make up around 5%. The sample in question was whole blood, obtained at baseline. This TCR was sampled from an adult who was a healthcare worker with PCR-confirmed SARS-CoV-2 infection or an uninfected control (not recorded which). The V and J genes are TRBV19 and TRBJ2-2; D assignment may be TRBD1 or TRBD2 (5 bases each). In nucleotides, the CDR3 is TGTGCCAGTAACGGGGCAGAGTTGAACACCGGGGAGCTGTTTTTT. Translation: CASNGAELNTGELFF.